Listed below are T cell receptor beta chains from one sample, sequenced in a study of technical replicates of blood from several donors. Using immunoSEQ multiplex PCR, the repertoire was profiled, and TCRdb retains in-frame clones only, with some absent. The sample lists around 84,000 clones, roughly 98% occurring once. The sequencing sample was made of T cells isolated from PBMCs. The receptors here all came from a human donor in good health. Both conserved end residues are part of each CDR3. Fields, in order: V gene, D gene, J gene, clone size, CDR3 DNA, CDR3 protein. The D gene is left open where the match is weak. Some rows mark clone size as missing; the rest say once, few, many or name a class of expanded clone.

v_call: TRBV28
d_call: TRBD1
j_call: TRBJ2-3
clone_size: once
cdr3_nt: TGTGCCAGCCGCTTCGGGACAGGAGGGACAGATACGCAGTATTTT
cdr3_aa: CASRFGTGGTDTQYF

v_call: TRBV19
d_call: .
j_call: TRBJ2-7
clone_size: .
cdr3_nt: TGTGCCAGTAGAGCCATGGGGGCAGGTAGGTCCTACGAGCAGTACTTC
cdr3_aa: CASRAMGAGRSYEQYF

v_call: TRBV7-6
d_call: .
j_call: TRBJ2-7
clone_size: .
cdr3_nt: TGTGCCAGCAGCTACTGGCAGGCGACCCTCTACGAGCAGTACTTC
cdr3_aa: CASSYWQATLYEQYF

v_call: TRBV5-1
d_call: TRBD1
j_call: TRBJ2-1
clone_size: .
cdr3_nt: TGCGCCAGCATCTCGGGACAGGACTACAATGAGCAGTTCTTC
cdr3_aa: CASISGQDYNEQFF

v_call: TRBV7-9
d_call: TRBD2
j_call: TRBJ2-1
clone_size: once
cdr3_nt: TGTGCCAGCAGCTTAGCCTCCGGGACTAGCGTCCCTAATGAGCAGTTCTTC
cdr3_aa: CASSLASGTSVPNEQFF

v_call: TRBV5-1
d_call: .
j_call: TRBJ1-5
clone_size: once
cdr3_nt: TGCGCCAGCAGCGCGTACTCCGAGTTCATTAGCAATCAGCCCCAGCATTTT
cdr3_aa: CASSAYSEFISNQPQHF

v_call: TRBV6-1
d_call: .
j_call: TRBJ1-5
clone_size: .
cdr3_nt: TGTGCCAGCAGTGCGACAACAAATAGCAATCAGCCCCAGCATTTT
cdr3_aa: CASSATTNSNQPQHF

v_call: TRBV27
d_call: .
j_call: TRBJ1-1
clone_size: .
cdr3_nt: TGTGCCAGCAGTTTAGTTTTCTCAGTGAACACTGAAGCTTTCTTT
cdr3_aa: CASSLVFSVNTEAFF

v_call: TRBV4-1
d_call: TRBD2
j_call: TRBJ2-5
clone_size: .
cdr3_nt: TGCGCCAGCAGCCAAGAAGGGGGTAGCGGGGAAGAGACCCAGTACTTC
cdr3_aa: CASSQEGGSGEETQYF

v_call: TRBV11-3
d_call: TRBD1
j_call: TRBJ1-1
clone_size: once
cdr3_nt: TGTGCCAGCAGCTCTCACAGGGGAAACACTGAAGCTTTCTTT
cdr3_aa: CASSSHRGNTEAFF

v_call: TRBV6-1
d_call: TRBD2
j_call: TRBJ2-3
clone_size: .
cdr3_nt: TGTGCCAGCAGAGAATCTAGCGGGTTGGTCACAGATACGCAGTATTTT
cdr3_aa: CASRESSGLVTDTQYF

v_call: TRBV19
d_call: .
j_call: TRBJ2-2
clone_size: .
cdr3_nt: TGTGCCAGTAGTATCCCCTTCTCTAGTCACACCGGGGAGCTGTTTTTT
cdr3_aa: CASSIPFSSHTGELFF

v_call: TRBV6-5
d_call: TRBD1
j_call: TRBJ1-3
clone_size: once
cdr3_nt: TGTGCCAGCAGATCCCTGGACAGGACTACCACCATATATTTT
cdr3_aa: CASRSLDRTTTIYF

v_call: TRBV7-9
d_call: TRBD1
j_call: TRBJ1-5
clone_size: few
cdr3_nt: TGTGCCAGCAGCTTAGGACAGGGGAATCAGCCCCAGCATTTT
cdr3_aa: CASSLGQGNQPQHF

v_call: TRBV19
d_call: TRBD2
j_call: TRBJ2-1
clone_size: .
cdr3_nt: TGTGCCAGTAGTATAGAAGGGAGCGGGGGCGCCTACAATGAGCAGTTCTTC
cdr3_aa: CASSIEGSGGAYNEQFF

v_call: TRBV6-1
d_call: .
j_call: TRBJ1-3
clone_size: .
cdr3_nt: TGTGCCAGCAGTTGGGGAGCGGGAAACACCATATATTTT
cdr3_aa: CASSWGAGNTIYF

v_call: TRBV19
d_call: .
j_call: TRBJ2-1
clone_size: .
cdr3_nt: TGTGCCAGTGGGGCCTCGCCCCGGATTATATGGGCCTACAATGAGCAGTTCTTC
cdr3_aa: CASGASPRIIWAYNEQFF

v_call: TRBV7-6
d_call: .
j_call: TRBJ1-5
clone_size: .
cdr3_nt: TGTGCCAGCAGCTGGGGGGGACCGAATCAGCCCCAGCATTTT
cdr3_aa: CASSWGGPNQPQHF

v_call: TRBV4-1
d_call: .
j_call: TRBJ2-1
clone_size: .
cdr3_nt: TGCGCCAGCAGCCAATACCGTCTGGGGTCGGGGGGCAGCTCCTACAATGAGCAGTTCTTC
cdr3_aa: CASSQYRLGSGGSSYNEQFF

v_call: TRBV11-3
d_call: .
j_call: TRBJ2-3
clone_size: .
cdr3_nt: TGTGCCAGCAGTGATCTAGCGTTAGCAGATACGCAGTATTTT
cdr3_aa: CASSDLALADTQYF